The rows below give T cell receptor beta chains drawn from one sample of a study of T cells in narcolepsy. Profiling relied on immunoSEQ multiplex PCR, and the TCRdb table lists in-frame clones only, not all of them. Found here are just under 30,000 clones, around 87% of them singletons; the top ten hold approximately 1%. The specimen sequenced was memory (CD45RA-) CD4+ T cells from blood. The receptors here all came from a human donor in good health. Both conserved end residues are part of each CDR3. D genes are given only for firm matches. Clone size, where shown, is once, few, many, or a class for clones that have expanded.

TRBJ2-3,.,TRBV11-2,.,TGTGCCAGCAGCTTAGATCCCTCCGGCGGCACAGATACGCAGTATTTT,CASSLDPSGGTDTQYF
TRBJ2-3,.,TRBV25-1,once,TGTGCCAGCAGGGGGACCTATGGCGGGGCGTGGGCAGATACGCAGTATTTT,CASRGTYGGAWADTQYF
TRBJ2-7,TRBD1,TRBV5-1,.,TGCGCCAGCAGCATCACAGGGGCCGAGCAGTACTTC,CASSITGAEQYF
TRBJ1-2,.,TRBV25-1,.,TGTGCCAGCAGTGAATTCTTGAGTTATGGCTACACCTTC,CASSEFLSYGYTF
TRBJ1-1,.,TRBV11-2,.,TGTGCCAGCATGGGGACAAACGGGGGCACTGAAGCTTTCTTT,CASMGTNGGTEAFF
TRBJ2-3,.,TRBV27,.,TGTGCCAGCAGCGCGTGGGGGGTAGATACGCAGTATTTT,CASSAWGVDTQYF
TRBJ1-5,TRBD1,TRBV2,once,TGTGCCAGCAGTGTAGAAATGGGACAGGGAGTAAGCAATCAGCCCCAGCATTTT,CASSVEMGQGVSNQPQHF
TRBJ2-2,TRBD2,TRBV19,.,TGTGCCAGTAGGGGTAGCGGGCCCTTCGGGGAGCTGTTTTTT,CASRGSGPFGELFF
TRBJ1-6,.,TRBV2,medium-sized,TGTGCCAGCAGTGAAGAGAATGGACGATTCCATTCACCCCTCCACTTT,CASSEENGRFHSPLHF
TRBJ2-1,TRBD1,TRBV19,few,TGTGCCAGTAGTATAGCCTCCGGGACAGGGGGCAATGAGCAGTTCTTC,CASSIASGTGGNEQFF
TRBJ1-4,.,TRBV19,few,TGTGCCAGCCGAGAGAGGGGCCCCAATGAAAAACTGTTTTTT,CASRERGPNEKLFF
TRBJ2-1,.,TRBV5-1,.,TGCGCCAGCAGCTCGGGGACACTTTCCTACAATGAGCAGTTCTTC,CASSSGTLSYNEQFF
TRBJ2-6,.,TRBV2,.,TGTGCCAGCAGTGAAAGGGGCATAGGGGCCAACGTCCTGACTTTC,CASSERGIGANVLTF
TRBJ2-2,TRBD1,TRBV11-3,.,TGTGCCAGCAGCTTAGAAACAGGGGGAATAGACACCGGGGAGCTGTTTTTT,CASSLETGGIDTGELFF
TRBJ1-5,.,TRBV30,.,TGTGCCTGGGGGGCCGACGGGAATCAGCCCCAGCATTTT,CAWGADGNQPQHF
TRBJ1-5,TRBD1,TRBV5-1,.,TGCGCCAGCAGCTTGGCTGGGACAGCTGATCAGCCCCAGCATTTT,CASSLAGTADQPQHF
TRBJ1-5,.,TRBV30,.,TGTGCCTGGAGTGTACGGTCCGGGTCATCTCAGCCCCAGCATTTT,CAWSVRSGSSQPQHF
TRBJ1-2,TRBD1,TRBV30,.,TGTGCCTGGATTGGACAGGGGGCGAAGGGCTACACCTTC,CAWIGQGAKGYTF
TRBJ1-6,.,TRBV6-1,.,TGTGCCAGCACCTCCGCCACTTCTTATAATTCACCCCTCCACTTT,CASTSATSYNSPLHF
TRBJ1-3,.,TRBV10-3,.,TGTGCCATCAGTGAGATGGGCCCCCTTGGAAACACCATATATTTT,CAISEMGPLGNTIYF
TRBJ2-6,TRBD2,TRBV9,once,TGTGCCAGCAGCGTAGGGGAGGGCCTAGGGGCCAACGTCCTGACTTTC,CASSVGEGLGANVLTF
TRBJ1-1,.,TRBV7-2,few,TGTGCCAGCAGCTTAGCGGTGGGGCTGGCTTTCTTT,CASSLAVGLAFF
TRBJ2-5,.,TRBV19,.,TGTGCCAGTAGTATAGACCTTCAAGAGACCCAGTACTTC,CASSIDLQETQYF
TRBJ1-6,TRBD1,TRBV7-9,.,TGTGCCAGCAGCTTAGTCAGACAGGGAGGGTCACCCCTCCACTTT,CASSLVRQGGSPLHF
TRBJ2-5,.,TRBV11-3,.,TGTGCCAGCAGCTTAGGCCCTCGGGAGACCCAGTACTTC,CASSLGPRETQYF
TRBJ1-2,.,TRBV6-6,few,TGTGCCAGCAGTTACTACCGGGACGGGGTGGGAGGTGGCTACACCTTC,CASSYYRDGVGGGYTF
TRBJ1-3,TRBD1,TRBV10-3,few,TGTGCCATCAGCGGGACAGGACATGGAAACACCATATATTTT,CAISGTGHGNTIYF
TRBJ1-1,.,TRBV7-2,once,TGTGCCAGCAGTCAAAAGGGGGGCACTGAAGCTTTCTTT,CASSQKGGTEAFF
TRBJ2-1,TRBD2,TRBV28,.,TGTGCCAGCAAACGTGCTAGCGGGAGCGCATGGTCGAATGAGCAGTTCTTC,CASKRASGSAWSNEQFF
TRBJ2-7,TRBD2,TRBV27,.,TGTGCCAGCAGTCCTGTGACTAGCATCTACGAGCAGTACTTC,CASSPVTSIYEQYF
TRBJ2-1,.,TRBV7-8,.,TGTGCCTCGGGCTACAATGAGCAGTTCTTC,CASGYNEQFF